This T cell receptor (beta chain) was sequenced for a study of blood T cell repertoires in COVID-19. Turning to the study itself: Specimens from acute and convalescent COVID-19 originated in the United States, Italy and Spain. In each case, the material was cDNA or gDNA derived from T cells, B-cell-depleted T cells, or PBMCs.

V lost 0 bases and J 0 bases, leaving 12 bases between the germline ends. Germline V CDR1 and CDR2: SGDLS, YYNGEE. The CDR3 is made up of 16 amino acids. As processed by the authors: Reference gene primer amplification yielded estimated nucleated cell counts. TCRdb keeps only in-frame clones here, not all; method: immunoSEQ multiplex PCR. The V and J calls and the clone size are those of that table, but D and trimming were determined from the DNA. This repertoire shows 35,000 to 55,000 clones, approximately 70% found once; its top ten account for 6.2%. This clonotype was obtained from a man aged 80 or over with acute or convalescent COVID-19. Sequences were obtained from peripheral blood. This chain uses TRBV9 with TRBJ1-2, with TRBD1 as a possible D gene (5 bases). The chain's CDR3 is CASSVGTRTTNYGYTF. The CDR3 bases are TGTGCCAGCAGCGTAGGGACCAGGACAACTAACTATGGCTACACCTTC.